This TCR beta chain derives from a study of T cell repertoires in cytomegalovirus infection. As for the study in general: Both recently identified HLA-C-restricted and well-studied HLA-B-restricted CMV epitopes were used in the study. CMV infection plus the matching HLA type was flagged by public TCR beta signatures.

V dropped 0 bases and J dropped 0 bases, with 11 bases sitting between them. This CDR3 contains 16 residues. The germline V gene has CDR1 SGDLS and CDR2 YYNGEE. As regards this clonotype: The antigen is not known.

Each CDR3 protein gets one entry after TCRdb re-called the reads with MiXCR. The sample records approximately 1,000,000 distinct CDR3 sequences, around 30% being singletons. Overall study findings and caveats: Using cumulative public TCR beta family frequency, the authors identified those who carried CMV together with the relevant HLA.

This clonotype was obtained from a human donor in good health (CMV status not recorded). Some clones in this sample may be carry-over from other donors' samples. The rearrangement joins TRBV9 to TRBJ2-3; D not resolved. The sequencing here drew on cultured CD8+ T cells from PBMCs, taken from culture after CMV antigen stimulation. Here the CDR3 DNA reads TGTGCCAGCAGCGTAGAGGGCGCGAGAAGCACAGATACGCAGTATTTT. It encodes CASSVEGARSTDTQYF.